This TCR beta chain emerged from a study of CD8+CD57+ T cells in acquired aplastic anemia. Study overall: 3 to 4 ug was the average amount of DNA from sorted CD4+ and CD8+ cells.

Only patients with CD8+CD57+ cell expansion on flow cytometry were chosen for sequencing. Severe acquired aplastic anemia was present in every patient. Prior therapy had not been administered to any patient at the time of blood sampling. The study profiled TCR beta VDJ and CDR3 using genomic DNA as template. One entry per CDR3 protein, called by TCRdb with MiXCR from the reads. Of fewer than 200,000 distinct CDR3 sequences in the sample, 48% are singletons; the top ten hold 1.8%. The sequencing sample was made of sorted CD4+, CD8+, or CD8+CD57+ T cells (not recorded which) from PBMCs. This TCR came from a human donor with aplastic anemia.

In DNA, the CDR3 is TGTGCCAGCTCACCACGGGCAGATTCCCAAGAGACCCAGTACTTC. Translating it yields CASSPRADSQETQYF. The gene calls are TRBV18 and TRBJ2-5; D remains unclear. CDR1 KGHSH and CDR2 LQKENI come from the germline V gene. The CDR3 runs 15 residues. V was clipped by 1 base and J by 1 base, with 10 bases between them.